The clone carrying this T cell receptor (beta chain) showed up many times. Its antigen is as yet unknown. The entry originates in a study of naive and memory T cell subsets. Study findings and constraints: Possibly reflecting memory cells re-expressing CD45RA, a few larger clonotypes occurred in naive repertoires, especially CD8. Over 95% of naive TCR sequences appeared only once after error correction, unlike memory subsets. Diversity fell and Gini index rose from naive through CM, EM, EMRA.

An equimolar mix of two oligonucleotides served as the beta constant-region primer for TRBC1 and TRBC2. Nested alpha and beta constant-region primers with the SP2 primer drove four PCR rounds on ligated cDNA. A 12-nucleotide UMI and the SP2 primer were added to the cDNA 3' end by oligonucleotide ligation. TCRdb re-derived calls from the UMI-ligation and nested PCR reads in MiXCR, one entry per CDR3 protein. This sample yields roughly 100,000 distinct CDR3 sequences, of which around 11% are seen a single time; roughly 0.13% belongs to the top ten. This CDR3 comprises 14 residues. V lost 7 bases and J lost 1, with 15 bases in between. Germline V gene data show CDR1 as SQVTM and CDR2 as ANQGSEA.

Sequencing used naive CD4+ T cells from blood. This sequence was found in a human donor in good health. The chain is built from TRBV29-1 and TRBJ2-3, with D possibly matching TRBD2 (6 bases). The CDR3 nucleotides read TGCAGCGCCTCTACTCAGCGGGGCACAGATACGCAGTATTTT. Amino acids: CSASTQRGTDTQYF.